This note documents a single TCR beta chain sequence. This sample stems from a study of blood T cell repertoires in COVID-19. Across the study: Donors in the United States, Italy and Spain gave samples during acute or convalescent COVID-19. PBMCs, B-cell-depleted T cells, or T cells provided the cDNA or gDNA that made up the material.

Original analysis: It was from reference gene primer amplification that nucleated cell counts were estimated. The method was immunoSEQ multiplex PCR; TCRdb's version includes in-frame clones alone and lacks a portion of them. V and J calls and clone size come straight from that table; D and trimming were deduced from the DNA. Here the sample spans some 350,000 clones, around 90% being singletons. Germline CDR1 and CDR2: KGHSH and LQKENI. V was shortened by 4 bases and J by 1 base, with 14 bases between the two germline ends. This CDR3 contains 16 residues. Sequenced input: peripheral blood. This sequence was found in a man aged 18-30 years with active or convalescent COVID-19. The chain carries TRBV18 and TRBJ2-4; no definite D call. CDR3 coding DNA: TGTGCCAGCTCACTAAAACCCAGTTTGGCCAAAAACATTCAGTACTTC. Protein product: CASSLKPSLAKNIQYF.